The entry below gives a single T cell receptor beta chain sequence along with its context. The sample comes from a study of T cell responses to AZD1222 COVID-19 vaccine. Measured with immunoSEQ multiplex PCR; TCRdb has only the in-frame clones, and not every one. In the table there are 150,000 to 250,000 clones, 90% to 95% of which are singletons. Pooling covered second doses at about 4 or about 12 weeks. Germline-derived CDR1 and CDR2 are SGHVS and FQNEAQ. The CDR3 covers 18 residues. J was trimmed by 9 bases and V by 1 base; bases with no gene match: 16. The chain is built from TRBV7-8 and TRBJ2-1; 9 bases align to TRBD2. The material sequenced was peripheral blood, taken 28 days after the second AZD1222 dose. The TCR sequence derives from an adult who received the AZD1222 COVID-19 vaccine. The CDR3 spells CASSLGRGGSGRGSEQFF. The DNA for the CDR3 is TGTGCCAGCAGCTTAGGACGGGGCGGTAGCGGGAGAGGAAGTGAGCAGTTCTTC. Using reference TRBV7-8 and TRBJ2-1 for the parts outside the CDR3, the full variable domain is GAGVSQSPRYKVAKRGQDVALRCDPISGHVSLFWYQQALGQGPEFLTYFQNEAQLDKSGLPSDRFFAERPEGSVSTLKIQRTQQEDSAVYLCASSLGRGGSGRGSEQFFGPGTRLTVL.